What follows describes a single TCR beta chain. Its matching antigen is unknown. This sample was taken from a study of cytomegalovirus exposure and HLA in healthy donors. Study results and limitations: Cytomegalovirus status, reportedly, was diagnosed with high specificity and sensitivity by the classifier. One cluster of highly shared sequence variants probably arose as a sequencing artifact. Among TCR beta chains, those listed as cytomegalovirus-associated numbered more than 150.

The PCR made use of 60 Vbeta and 13 Jbeta primers. Clones were sequenced by immunoSEQ multiplex PCR, and TCRdb holds only the in-frame ones, with some missing. Here the sample spans about 160,000 clones, about 72% being singletons. CDR1 is SGHRS, CDR2 YFSETQ, per germline. V dropped 0 bases and J dropped 5 bases, with 10 bases sitting between them. This CDR3 is 14 amino acids long. The genes are TRBV5-1 and TRBJ2-3; TRBD2 is a possible D gene (5 bases). The receptor comes from a man between 60 and 70 years old in good health and CMV-seronegative. What was sequenced was PBMCs. The CDR3 here is CASSLDQTIDTQYF. The CDR3 DNA reads as TGCGCCAGCAGCTTGGATCAGACTATAGATACGCAGTATTTT.